This T cell receptor beta chain was observed in a study of HIV-infected patients and healthy controls. Alpha and beta constant-region primers primed reverse transcription of 500 to 550 ng RNA. Separate chain-specific third strand synthesis with multiplexing indices produced the alpha and beta libraries. MiXCR, applied by TCRdb to the 5' RACE reads, yields one record per CDR3 protein. Here the sample spans 13,000 to 15,000 distinct CDR3 sequences, roughly 9.9% being singletons. No cell fractionation was done, so the repertoire covers all unsorted peripheral blood T cells. Judged by abundance, this clonotype is medium-sized. The receptor was derived from an adult in good health. Sequenced material: blood.

The DNA of the CDR3 is TGCAGTGCTTACGTGGGGGCGGGACGTTTTGAAAAACTGTTTTTT. Translated: CSAYVGAGRFEKLFF. The V call is TRBV20-1, the J call TRBJ1-4, with D perhaps matching TRBD1 (6 bases). With 5 bases removed from V and 7 bases from J, the gap between germline ends came to 20 bases. The CDR3 has 15 amino acids. Germline-derived CDR1 and CDR2 are DFQATT and SNEGSKA (reference sequence).